This T cell receptor beta chain was recovered during a study of PD-L1 blockade in urothelial cancer. At the level of the study: Blood samples had a median of 141,255 T cells, just under 85,000 unique TCRs, and clonality 0.08 to 0.09.

CDR3 length: 15 residues. Germline lookup yields CDR1 SGHDT and CDR2 YYEEEE. V lost 4 bases, J lost 2 bases, and 13 bases lay in between. Regarding time point: peripheral blood 6 weeks after treatment start. Here immunoSEQ multiplex PCR was the method, and the copy in TCRdb shows in-frame clones only, minus some. The sample comprises about 41,000 clones, approximately 84% of which are singletons, and about 2.5% rests with the top ten. The source was PBMCs, collected around atezolizumab (anti-PD-L1) treatment. The gene calls are TRBV5-6 and TRBJ2-1; the D gene is possibly TRBD2 (6 bases). The origin of this receptor is a man in his 70s with urothelial cancer. Here the CDR3 reads CASSGAGGAYNEQFF. The CDR3 DNA reads TGTGCCAGCAGCGGGGCCGGGGGAGCCTACAATGAGCAGTTCTTC.